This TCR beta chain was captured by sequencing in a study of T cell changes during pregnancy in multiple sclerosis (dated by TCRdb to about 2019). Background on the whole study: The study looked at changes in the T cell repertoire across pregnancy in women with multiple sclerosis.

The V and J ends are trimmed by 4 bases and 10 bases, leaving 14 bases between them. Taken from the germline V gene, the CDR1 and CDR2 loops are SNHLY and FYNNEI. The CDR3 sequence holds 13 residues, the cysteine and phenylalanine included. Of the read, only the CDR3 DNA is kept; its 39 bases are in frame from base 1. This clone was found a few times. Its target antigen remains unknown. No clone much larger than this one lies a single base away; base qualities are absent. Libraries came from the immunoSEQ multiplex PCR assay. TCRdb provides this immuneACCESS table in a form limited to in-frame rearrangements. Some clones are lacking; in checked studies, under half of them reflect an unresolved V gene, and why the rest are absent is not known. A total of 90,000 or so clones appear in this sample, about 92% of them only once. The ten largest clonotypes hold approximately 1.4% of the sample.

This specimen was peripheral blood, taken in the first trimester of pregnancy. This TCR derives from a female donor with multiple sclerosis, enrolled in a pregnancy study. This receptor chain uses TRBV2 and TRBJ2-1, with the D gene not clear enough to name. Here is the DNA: TGTGCCAGCAGTGCAAACCTGGCTGTCGAGCAGTTCTTC. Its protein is CASSANLAVEQFF.